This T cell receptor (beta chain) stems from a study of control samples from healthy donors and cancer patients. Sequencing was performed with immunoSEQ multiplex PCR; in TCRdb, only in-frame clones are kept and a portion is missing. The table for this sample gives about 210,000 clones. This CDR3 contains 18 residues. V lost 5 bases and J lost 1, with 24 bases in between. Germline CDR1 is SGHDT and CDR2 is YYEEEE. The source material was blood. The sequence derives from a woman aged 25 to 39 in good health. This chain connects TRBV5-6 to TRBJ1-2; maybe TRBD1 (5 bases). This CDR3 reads CASRGDRGALEDNYGYTF. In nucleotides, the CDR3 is TGTGCCAGCAGGGGGGACCGAGGGGCATTGGAAGATAACTATGGCTACACCTTC.